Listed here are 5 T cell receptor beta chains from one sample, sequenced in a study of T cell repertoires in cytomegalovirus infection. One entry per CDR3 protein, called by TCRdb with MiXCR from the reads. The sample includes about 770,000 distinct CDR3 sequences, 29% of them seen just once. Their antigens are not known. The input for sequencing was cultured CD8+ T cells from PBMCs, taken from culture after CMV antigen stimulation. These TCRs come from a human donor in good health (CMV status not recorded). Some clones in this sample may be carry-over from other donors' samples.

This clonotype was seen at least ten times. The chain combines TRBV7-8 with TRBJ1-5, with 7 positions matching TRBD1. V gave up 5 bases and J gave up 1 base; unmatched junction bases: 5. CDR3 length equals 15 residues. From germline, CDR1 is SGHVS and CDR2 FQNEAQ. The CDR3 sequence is CASSPRGQSNQPQHF. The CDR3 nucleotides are TGTGCCAGCAGCCCTAGGGGGCAGAGCAATCAGCCCCAGCATTTT. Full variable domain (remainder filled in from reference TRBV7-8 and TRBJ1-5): GAGVSQSPRYKVAKRGQDVALRCDPISGHVSLFWYQQALGQGPEFLTYFQNEAQLDKSGLPSDRFFAERPEGSVSTLKIQRTQQEDSAVYLCASSPRGQSNQPQHFGDGTRLSIL.

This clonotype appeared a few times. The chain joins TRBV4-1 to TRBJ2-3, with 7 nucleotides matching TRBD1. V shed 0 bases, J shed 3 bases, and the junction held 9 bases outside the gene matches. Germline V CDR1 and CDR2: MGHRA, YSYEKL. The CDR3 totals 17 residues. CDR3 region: CASSQEPWTGETDTQYF. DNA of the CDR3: TGCGCCAGCAGCCAAGAACCCTGGACAGGAGAGACAGATACGCAGTATTTT.

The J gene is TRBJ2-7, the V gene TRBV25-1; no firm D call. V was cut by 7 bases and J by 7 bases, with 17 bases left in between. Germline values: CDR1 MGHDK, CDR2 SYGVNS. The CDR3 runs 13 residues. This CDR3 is CASTEEGFREQYF. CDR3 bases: TGTGCCAGCACCGAAGAAGGGTTTCGGGAGCAGTACTTC.

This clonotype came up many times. The CDR3 nucleotides read TGTGCCAGCAGCCATGGACTAGCGGGCCCTCAAAGGGATGAGCAGTTCTTC. Residues: CASSHGLAGPQRDEQFF. This chain uses TRBV11-2 with TRBJ2-1; 11 nucleotides line up with TRBD2. Trimming at V came to 5 bases and at J to 8 bases, leaving 14 bases not matched to a gene. The CDR3 has 17 residues. CDR1 and CDR2 from the germline V gene are SGHAT and FQNNGV.

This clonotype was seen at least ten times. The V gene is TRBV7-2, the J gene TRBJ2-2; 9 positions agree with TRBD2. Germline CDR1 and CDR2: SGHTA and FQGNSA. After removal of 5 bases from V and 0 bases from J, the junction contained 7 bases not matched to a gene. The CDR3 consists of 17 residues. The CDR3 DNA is TGTGCCAGCAGCCGGCCGGGACTAGCCGCGAACACCGGGGAGCTGTTTTTT. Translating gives CASSRPGLAANTGELFF.